Listed below are T cell receptor beta chains from one sample, sequenced in a study of T-cell reconstitution after alpha-beta-depleted transplantation in children. One entry per CDR3 protein results from TCRdb running MiXCR on the PCR reads. The sample consists of 490,000 or so distinct CDR3 sequences, around 13% of them appearing once. The sequencing used PBMCs from the stem cell graft donor, collected from the stem cell graft. The receptors were gathered from a human donor who donated a stem cell graft to a child with combined immunodeficiency. The CDR3 runs from the conserved cysteine through the conserved F or W. A D gene is named only where the DNA matches it firmly. A clone size is listed for some rows: how often the clone was seen (once, few, many), or a class if it is expanded.

-,-,TRBV12-3/TRBV12-4,TRBJ1-5,CASSLGGTSNQPQHF,TGTGCCAGCAGTTTAGGGGGGACAAGCAATCAGCCCCAGCATTTT
-,few,TRBV29-1,TRBJ1-3,CSVAKQGTGNTIYF,TGCAGCGTCGCTAAACAGGGAACTGGAAACACCATATATTTT
TRBD1,many,TRBV7-9,TRBJ1-3,CASSSGQDSGNTIYF,TGTGCCAGCAGCTCGGGACAGGACTCTGGAAACACCATATATTTT
-,-,TRBV20-1,TRBJ2-1,CSASRYRAEQFF,TGCAGTGCCAGCAGGTACCGGGCTGAGCAGTTCTTC
-,few,TRBV7-9,TRBJ1-1,CASSLGAAILLNTEAFF,TGTGCCAGCAGCTTAGGGGCAGCAATCCTATTGAACACTGAAGCTTTCTTT
TRBD1,-,TRBV6-5,TRBJ2-3,CARSNPGQIPDTQYF,TGTGCCAGAAGTAACCCGGGACAGATCCCAGATACGCAGTATTTT
TRBD2,-,TRBV15,TRBJ2-3,CATQRGLNTDTQYF,TGTGCCACTCAGCGGGGTTTGAACACAGATACGCAGTATTTT
-,-,TRBV28,TRBJ1-2,CASKKNYGYTF,TGTGCCAGCAAGAAGAACTATGGCTACACCTTC
-,many,TRBV4-2,TRBJ2-6,CASSSGVSGANVLTF,TGTGCCAGCAGTTCGGGTGTCTCTGGGGCCAACGTCCTGACTTTC
-,many,TRBV12-3/TRBV12-4,TRBJ2-7,CASSLYGYEQYF,TGTGCCAGCAGTTTATACGGGTACGAGCAGTACTTC
-,-,TRBV5-1,TRBJ2-3,CASSLARWELTDTQYF,TGCGCCAGCAGCTTGGCCCGGTGGGAGCTAACAGATACGCAGTATTTT
TRBD2,many,TRBV7-8,TRBJ2-3,CASSLWAGGPKGPDTQYF,TGTGCCAGCAGCTTATGGGCGGGAGGGCCTAAAGGCCCAGATACGCAGTATTTT
-,many,TRBV29-1,TRBJ1-1,CSVEEGSAEAFF,TGCAGCGTTGAAGAGGGGAGCGCTGAAGCTTTCTTT
TRBD2,few,TRBV20-1,TRBJ2-5,CSARDLAAVTQETQYF,TGCAGTGCTAGAGATCTAGCGGCAGTGACACAAGAGACCCAGTACTTC
-,-,TRBV12-3/TRBV12-4,TRBJ1-3,CASRIESSGNTIYF,TGTGCCAGCAGGATAGAAAGCTCTGGAAACACCATATATTTT
-,-,TRBV20-1,TRBJ2-2,CSASSLQKNTGELFF,TGCAGTGCTAGTTCCCTCCAAAAGAACACCGGGGAGCTGTTTTTT
TRBD2,many,TRBV24-1,TRBJ2-1,CATSSGAYNEQFF,TGTGCCACCTCTAGCGGGGCATACAATGAGCAGTTCTTC
TRBD1,-,TRBV7-2,TRBJ2-7,CASSLFGTGPYYEQYF,TGTGCCAGCAGCTTATTTGGGACAGGGCCCTACTACGAGCAGTACTTC
TRBD1,once,TRBV7-8,TRBJ1-1,CASSITLNRGRIRNTEAFF,TGTGCCAGCAGCATAACCCTAAACAGGGGGCGAATACGGAACACTGAAGCTTTCTTT
-,-,TRBV9,TRBJ2-3,CASSVGVGRDTQYF,TGTGCCAGCAGCGTAGGGGTAGGGAGAGATACGCAGTATTTT
TRBD2,-,TRBV5-1,TRBJ2-7,CASSIPLAGTYEQYF,TGCGCCAGCAGCATCCCTCTAGCGGGGACCTACGAGCAGTACTTC
-,-,TRBV12-3/TRBV12-4,TRBJ2-1,CASSLRALFPKNEQFF,TGTGCCAGCAGTTTACGGGCACTCTTCCCCAAAAATGAGCAGTTCTTC
TRBD1,-,TRBV19,TRBJ2-3,CASSIQGAHVADTQYF,TGTGCCAGTAGTATACAGGGGGCGCATGTTGCAGATACGCAGTATTTT
TRBD2,few,TRBV12-3/TRBV12-4,TRBJ2-5,CASRGLAGVVSF,TGTGCCAGCAGGGGGCTAGCGGGAGTTGTGAGCTTC
TRBD1,-,TRBV12-3/TRBV12-4,TRBJ2-5,CASNWAGGETQYF,TGTGCCAGCAACTGGGCAGGGGGAGAGACCCAGTACTTC
TRBD1,many,TRBV6-5,TRBJ1-4,CASSYGQGSNEKLFF,TGTGCCAGCAGTTACGGACAGGGTTCTAATGAAAAACTGTTTTTT
-,-,TRBV5-1,TRBJ2-5,CASSLSAPGTQYF,TGCGCCAGCAGCTTATCAGCCCCAGGGACCCAGTACTTC
TRBD2,many,TRBV6-5,TRBJ2-1,CASRGGLAGYNEQFF,TGTGCCAGCAGGGGGGGGCTAGCGGGTTACAATGAGCAGTTCTTC
-,many,TRBV27,TRBJ2-7,CASSSFRGNPYEQYF,TGTGCCAGCAGTTCCTTTCGGGGTAACCCCTACGAGCAGTACTTC
TRBD2,few,TRBV24-1,TRBJ2-1,CATSQRGGLDEQFF,TGTGCCACCAGTCAGCGGGGGGGCTTGGATGAGCAGTTCTTC
-,-,TRBV7-6,TRBJ1-3,CASSLEGSERTIYF,TGTGCCAGCAGCTTAGAAGGGTCGGAACGCACCATATATTTT
-,once,TRBV9,TRBJ1-2,CASSVGRLGYTF,TGTGCCAGCAGCGTAGGACGGCTTGGCTACACCTTC
-,few,TRBV2,TRBJ2-7,CASGGGGTYEQYF,TGTGCCAGCGGAGGAGGCGGTACCTACGAGCAGTACTTC
-,-,TRBV7-2,TRBJ2-3,CASSTRLVPDTQYF,TGTGCCAGCAGCACCCGACTAGTTCCAGATACGCAGTATTTT
-,-,TRBV21-1,TRBJ2-5,CASSKGWFRIFTSGRRGETQYF,TGTGCCAGCAGCAAAGGTTGGTTCCGGATTTTTACTAGCGGGAGAAGAGGCGAGACCCAGTACTTC
TRBD2,-,TRBV12-3/TRBV12-4,TRBJ2-1,CASKGGDNEQFF,TGTGCCAGCAAGGGAGGGGATAATGAGCAGTTCTTC
-,few,TRBV12-3/TRBV12-4,TRBJ1-4,CASTPQGGGGEKLFF,TGTGCCAGCACTCCCCAAGGCGGGGGAGGTGAAAAACTGTTTTTT
TRBD2,many,TRBV6-2/TRBV6-3,TRBJ2-7,CASSYSGTSGRHEQYF,TGTGCCAGCAGTTACTCCGGGACTAGCGGGAGGCACGAGCAGTACTTC
TRBD2,-,TRBV12-3/TRBV12-4,TRBJ2-1,CASSFRTSGSFFEQFF,TGTGCCAGCAGTTTTCGAACTAGCGGGAGTTTTTTTGAGCAGTTCTTC
-,-,TRBV18,TRBJ1-1,CASSPRGIRDTEAFF,TGTGCCAGCTCACCACGGGGGATTAGGGACACTGAAGCTTTCTTT
TRBD2,-,TRBV7-9,TRBJ2-7,CASSPRLAGEDEQYF,TGTGCCAGCAGCCCCCGACTAGCGGGGGAGGACGAGCAGTACTTC
-,-,TRBV4-3,TRBJ1-2,CASSQGTANYGYTF,TGCGCCAGCAGCCAAGGAACAGCTAACTATGGCTACACCTTC
-,few,TRBV5-1,TRBJ1-6,CASSLARGSGSPLHF,TGCGCCAGCAGCTTGGCGAGAGGGTCGGGATCACCCCTCCACTTT
-,few,TRBV2,TRBJ1-1,CASSPSDIEAFF,TGTGCCAGCAGTCCCTCGGACATTGAAGCTTTCTTT
TRBD2,-,TRBV20-1,TRBJ2-3,CSARGLAGLDTQYF,TGCAGTGCTAGGGGCCTAGCGGGGCTAGATACGCAGTATTTT
-,many,TRBV5-1,TRBJ2-5,CASSWSGMETQYF,TGCGCCAGCAGCTGGTCAGGGATGGAGACCCAGTACTTC
-,many,TRBV27,TRBJ2-6,CASSSGYGANVLTF,TGTGCCAGCAGTTCAGGTTATGGGGCCAACGTCCTGACTTTC
-,-,TRBV29-1,TRBJ1-1,CSARLNTEAFF,TGCAGCGCTAGATTGAACACTGAAGCTTTCTTT
-,many,TRBV24-1,TRBJ2-2,CATSDWAYTGEAGELFF,TGTGCCACCAGTGATTGGGCCTATACAGGAGAAGCCGGGGAGCTGTTTTTT
-,-,TRBV12-3/TRBV12-4,TRBJ2-1,CASSRTSNEQFF,TGTGCCAGCAGTCGGACTTCTAATGAGCAGTTCTTC